The T cell receptor (beta chain) under discussion was sequenced for a study of blood T cell repertoires in COVID-19. Trimming shortened V by 3 bases and J by 4 bases, and 6 bases separated the two germline ends. CDR3 size: 12 residues. Looked up from germline, CDR1 is SEHNR and CDR2 is FQNEAQ (reference sequence). As originally analysed: Quantification of nucleated cells was approximated via reference gene primer amplification. Here immunoSEQ multiplex PCR was the method, and the copy in TCRdb shows in-frame clones only, minus some. V, J and clone size reflect that table, while D and trimming were determined from the DNA. The sample carries about 460,000 clones, roughly nine tenths recorded once. A remark on this clone: Other DNA sequences of this sample code for an identical CDR3.

Individuals aged roughly 18 to 95 years were recruited from fewer than 25 US areas. Participants had their cohort set by participant-reported clinical history. The chain employs TRBV7-9 and TRBJ1-2; a possible D gene is TRBD1 (5 bases). Sample: PBMCs or T cells enriched from blood (not recorded which). The TCR was taken from a woman aged 55-70 years who had recovered from COVID-19. The CDR3 bases are TGTGCCAGCAGCTTGGGGGGCTATGGCTACACCTTC. Its translation is CASSLGGYGYTF.